The text below deals with one T cell receptor beta chain. Its antigen is currently unknown. The CDR3 is 17 amino acids. Germline assignment: CDR1 SEHNR and CDR2 FQNEAQ (reference sequence). V was clipped by 5 bases and J by 5 bases; unmatched bases: 6. This sample is part of a study of beta chain features in type 1 diabetes. Study results and limitations: Moderate but significant shortening of TCRB CDR3s was recorded in all four CD4+ subsets from Type 1 diabetes patients. Amplification by PCR could prefer shorter templates, with the same effect in patients and controls.

Since all of the isolated RNA was reverse transcribed, expressed TCRB transcripts were what got sequenced. Clones were read by immunoSEQ multiplex PCR, and TCRdb kept only the in-frame ones, dropping some. The sample has about 710,000 clones, over 13% seen once. The source material was naive CD4+ T cells from blood. J is TRBJ2-1 and V is TRBV7-9; 16 bases match TRBD2. This TCR derives from a man in his late teens or twenties with type 1 diabetes. The CDR3 here is CASSIGTSGRDNNEQFF. CDR3 coding DNA: TGTGCCAGCAGCATCGGGACTAGCGGGAGGGATAACAATGAGCAGTTCTTC.